This T cell receptor beta chain is from a study of blood T cells in healthy people across ages (dated by TCRdb to the mid-2010s). Regarding the study in general: In model experiments, roughly one uniquely barcoded TCR beta cDNA molecule per two T cells was captured by template switching. Using deep sequencing normalized with unique cDNA molecular identifiers, the study measured how TCR beta repertoire diversity changes with age. Four age groups were formed from the donors: young (average approximately 15 years), middle-aged (just under 40), aged (over 55) and long-lived (82). To avoid experimental bias, donors of different ages were spread randomly across the sequencing lanes. Using the same blood draw, the study looked at two additional independent replicas of 1 million unique cDNA reads for two donors, one aged 18 to 29 and the other aged 80 or older. Summary of the overall study and its limitations: Donor CMV infection status was unknown, potentially confounding age-related changes in expanded clonotypes. Total diversity estimates from one million sequenced T cells were considered lower bounds and underestimates. As age increased, observed TCR beta diversity per million T cells dropped in a roughly linear way, and a significant reduction was already evident by age about 40. Observed TCR beta diversity correlated strongly with the percentage of naive T cells measured by flow cytometry. Compared with the aged group, more naive CD4+ T cells, fewer expanded clones and increased TCR diversity were shown by the long-lived group, suggesting age selection. Conclusive comparison of naive and antigen-experienced compartments was prevented by the profiling of bulk unsorted PBMCs.

Donors were under 40 systemically healthy Caucasian individuals from Russia aged roughly 6 to 95 years. Each donor gave about 9.8 milliliters of peripheral blood, drawn into EDTA-treated Vacutainer tubes. Ficoll-Paque density-gradient centrifugation was used to isolate PBMCs, with at least 7 million obtained per sample. Total RNA was extracted from PBMCs with Trizol reagent, with at least 6 micrograms obtained per sample. Naive CD45RAhigh/CD27high T cell percentages were measured by flow cytometry on a PBMC aliquot from every donor. As concerns this clonotype: This receptor's antigen is unknown. No base quality information exists; no much larger clone differs at one position.

From a lookup of the germline V gene, CDR1 and CDR2 are MGHRA and YSYEKL. The V and J ends are trimmed by 0 bases and 4 bases, leaving 9 bases between them. CDR3 length: 14 amino acids, cysteine to phenylalanine. Only the CDR3 DNA stays, 42 bases, in frame from base 1. Receptor amplification or capture employed 5' RACE. TCRdb records Illumina HiSeq 2500 as the sequencer. A second PCR of roughly 7 to 11 cycles was performed with a sample-barcoded 5' primer and a J-beta primer mix. A template-switch 5' adaptor carrying 12 random nucleotides introduced a unique molecular identifier onto each TCR beta cDNA molecule. Each sample yielded at least 2.5 million CDR3-containing paired-end reads. First-strand cDNA synthesis was performed from all RNA using the Mint cDNA synthesis kit, with priming by a TRBC-specific oligonucleotide. Following uracil-DNA glycosylase treatment, a first 18-cycle PCR with universal primers M1SS and BC2_uni_R was performed on all cDNA. On the authors' methods: Normalization of each sample was performed by random selection of 1 million high-quality reads, each carrying a distinct molecular identifier. Reads with shared molecular identifiers were discarded instead of being binned into consensus sequences. CDR3 identification, clonotype clustering and error correction used MiTCR with a Q25 quality threshold and the strictest error-elimination algorithm. A nonparametric unseen species model using Euler transformation provided a lower-bound estimate of total TCR beta diversity. TCRdb applied fastp at Q25 and MiXCR to the public reads, then kept only in-frame beta chains. Rows merge per CDR3 protein into single entries with the most common DNA and genes. TCRdb, rather than the study authors, made the V and J calls. The sample table records roughly 930,000 distinct CDR3 sequences; around 49% of these occur just once. The ten largest clonotypes hold around an eighth of the sample.

The specimen was blood. This sequence was found in a man aged 25 to 45 in good health. The V and J genes are TRBV4-1 and TRBJ1-2; there is no confident call for the D gene. The bases are TGCGCCAGCAGCCAAGAGGGAAACTTCTATGGCTACACCTTC. It codes for CASSQEGNFYGYTF.